This T cell receptor beta chain was sequenced in a study of blood T cell repertoires in COVID-19. In the study overall: From the United States, Italy and Spain came samples of acute and convalescent COVID-19. The cDNA or gDNA used as material had been derived from T cells, B-cell-depleted T cells, or PBMCs.

In the original processing: For nucleated cells, counts were estimated from reference gene primer amplification. Clones were sequenced by immunoSEQ multiplex PCR, and TCRdb holds only the in-frame ones, with some missing. The V and J calls and clone size come from that table; D and trimming were worked out from the DNA. Seen here are around 200,000 clones, less than 85% observed once, and the top ten hold roughly 6%. This CDR3 contains 15 residues. The V gene lost 1 base and the J gene lost 4 bases, with 12 bases spanning the gap. From germline, CDR1 is SGHNT and CDR2 YYREEE (reference sequence). V usage is TRBV5-4 and J usage is TRBJ2-1; the D gene is possibly TRBD2 (6 bases). The sequenced material came from peripheral blood. The source of this sequence is an older woman with acute or convalescent COVID-19. CDR3 amino acids: CASSLPQRVYNEQFF. The CDR3 DNA is TGTGCCAGCAGCTTGCCCCAGCGGGTGTACAATGAGCAGTTCTTC.